This T cell receptor (beta chain) was retrieved from a study of human T cells and chemical hapten exposure. As for the study in general: Across the whole study, which lasted roughly 24 weeks, patients were given diphenylcyclopropenone on the scalp once a week.

One entry per CDR3 protein, called by TCRdb with MiXCR from the RACE reads. The table shows fewer than 95,000 distinct CDR3 sequences, with 8% to 13% occurring only once. Whole-study findings and limits: Significantly more large CDR3 similarity clusters were formed by expanded TCRs than by controls. The number of TCRs over 1 in 1000 frequency stayed unchanged after DPC.

This clonotype appeared many times. No antigen is known for it. Time point: patch test 2, 6 weeks after DPC sensitization. The treatment here: therapeutic diphenylcyclopropenone sensitization with weekly scalp DPC. The junction had 4 bases not matched to a gene; V was cut back by 7 bases and J by 2 bases. The germline gives CDR1 SNHLY, CDR2 FYNNEI. This CDR3 region has 13 residues. V usage is TRBV2 and J usage is TRBJ1-1; 7 bases are a match to TRBD1. The source is a man aged 35 to 55 with alopecia areata. Some clones in this sample may be carry-over from other donors' samples. The source material was whole blood, sampled in connection with sensitization to the hapten diphenylcyclopropenone (DPC). CDR3 residues: CASTGQPNTEAFF. The CDR3 DNA reads as TGTGCCAGCACGGGACAGCCTAACACTGAAGCTTTCTTT.